Each of the 13 T cell receptor beta chains below was sequenced from the same sample in a study of breast tumors, draining lymph nodes, adjacent tissues. Breast cancer patients provided tissue from their axillary draining lymph nodes. Each CDR3 protein gets one entry after TCRdb re-called the multiplex PCR reads with MiXCR. The sample includes about 130,000 distinct CDR3 sequences, less than 25% of them seen just once. The sequenced material came from axillary lymph node tissue. The receptors shown here come from a female donor with breast cancer. Some clones in this sample may be carry-over from other donors' samples.

This chain links TRBV28 with TRBJ2-5, with TRBD1 as a possible D gene (6 bases). The CDR3 has 14 amino acids. The ends were cut back, 9 bases at V and 3 bases at J, with 17 bases in the middle. Per germline, CDR1 MDHEN and CDR2 SYDVKM. This CDR3 is CASKTGPIKETQYF. For the CDR3, the DNA is TGTGCCAGTAAAACAGGGCCCATAAAAGAGACCCAGTACTTC.

There are many counts of this clonotype. The V and J genes are TRBV5-4 and TRBJ1-2; D gene unclear. V dropped 0 bases and J dropped 6 bases, with 9 bases sitting between them. The CDR3 is 13 residues long. Germline V gene sequence: CDR1 SGHNT, CDR2 YYREEE (reference sequence). This CDR3 is CASSLAREDGYTF. CDR3 DNA: TGTGCCAGCAGCTTGGCGAGGGAGGATGGCTACACCTTC.

This clonotype has at least ten counts. The chain has TRBV5-8 and TRBJ1-6; 7 bases are a match to TRBD1. With 4 bases clipped from V and 7 bases from J, the junction kept 8 bases outside the gene matches. This CDR3 comprises 15 residues. Germline-derived CDR1 and CDR2 are SGHTS and YDEGEE. CDR3 sequence: CASSRDSSLNSPLHF. The CDR3 DNA is TGTGCCAGCAGCCGGGACAGTTCTCTAAATTCACCCCTCCACTTT.

The gene calls are TRBV28 and TRBJ1-3; D is uncertain. V lost 4 bases, J lost 8 bases, and 6 bases lay in between. Germline lookup yields CDR1 MDHEN and CDR2 SYDVKM. This CDR3 is 11 amino acids long. The CDR3 reads CASSWSDTIYF. CDR3 DNA sequence: TGTGCCAGCAGTTGGTCGGACACCATATATTTT.

The chain employs TRBV28 and TRBJ2-7, with 13 nucleotides matching TRBD2. The CDR3 has 17 amino acids. Germline trimming cut 3 bases from V and 2 bases from J; bases unmatched to any gene: 7. In germline, CDR1 is MDHEN, CDR2 SYDVKM. CDR3 bases: TGTGCCAGCAGTTTTGGACTAGCGGGAGAACTTCCCTACGAGCAGTACTTC. It is translated as CASSFGLAGELPYEQYF.

This clonotype has only a few counts. This chain uses TRBV6-1 with TRBJ2-1; possible D gene TRBD1, 6 bases. V lost 6 bases, J lost 5 bases, and 8 bases lay in between. Germline-derived CDR1 and CDR2 are MNHNS and SASEGT. The CDR3 sequence is 12 residues long. CDR3 DNA: TGTGCCAGCAGGAGACAGGACAATGAGCAGTTCTTC. This translates into CASRRQDNEQFF.

This clonotype was counted between two and nine times. The rearrangement uses TRBV28 and TRBJ1-6; 8 positions match TRBD1. V was pared by 5 bases and J by 5 bases, with 8 bases of the junction left unmatched. Germline assignment: CDR1 MDHEN and CDR2 SYDVKM. This CDR3 is 16 amino acids long. The CDR3 region is CASSPRGRGDNSPLHF. DNA for the CDR3: TGTGCCAGCAGTCCCAGGGGGCGCGGGGATAATTCACCCCTCCACTTT.

Ten or more counts support this clonotype. This rearrangement joins TRBV9 to TRBJ1-3, with D unresolved. Germline assignment: CDR1 SGDLS and CDR2 YYNGEE. The V and J ends lost 0 bases and 4 bases respectively, with 8 bases between them. The CDR3 has 14 amino acids. The CDR3 sequence is CASSVDRAGNTIYF. Here the CDR3 DNA reads TGTGCCAGCAGCGTAGACAGAGCAGGAAACACCATATATTTT.

This clonotype turned up a few times. This chain connects TRBV20-1 to TRBJ2-2; D gene ambiguous. The CDR3 runs to 13 residues. Trimming took off 0 bases at V and 8 bases at J, with 10 bases between the two ends. Germline V lookup: CDR1 DFQATT, CDR2 SNEGSKA (reference sequence). The CDR3 coding sequence is TGCAGTGCTAGAGAAGGCTCACGGGGGGAGCTGTTTTTT. As protein: CSAREGSRGELFF.

This clonotype was seen many times. Written as DNA, the CDR3 is TGTGCCAGCAGTTTCGGATTCCAGGGGGCGTACAATGAGCAGTTCTTC. This codes for CASSFGFQGAYNEQFF. This chain connects TRBV12-3 or TRBV12-4 to TRBJ2-1, with 8 bases fitting TRBD1. This CDR3 spans 16 amino acids. V lost 3 bases to trimming and J lost 4 bases; unmatched junction nucleotides: 8.

This clonotype was counted at least ten times. The chain employs TRBV5-1 and TRBJ1-2; D is perhaps TRBD1 (5 bases). V was shortened by 0 bases and J by 8 bases, with 8 bases between the two germline ends. The CDR3 length is 12 residues. CDR1 and CDR2 from the germline V gene are SGHRS and YFSETQ. The CDR3, as DNA: TGCGCCAGCAGCTTGGGACAGCTGGGCTACACCTTC. Residues: CASSLGQLGYTF.

This clonotype was found many times. The gene calls are TRBV6-1 and TRBJ1-4, with TRBD1 as a possible D gene (5 bases). This CDR3 contains 16 residues. Germline lookup yields CDR1 MNHNS and CDR2 SASEGT. V was pared by 10 bases and J by 0 bases, with 18 bases between. In DNA form, the CDR3 reads TGTGCCACTGGTGGGGTTCAGGGAGCAACTAATGAAAAACTGTTTTTT. It encodes CATGGVQGATNEKLFF.

Points on this clonotype: A much bigger clone sits one base away, suggesting this may be a read error. V and J are TRBV10-1 and TRBJ2-2; D is perhaps TRBD2 (6 bases). CDR3 size: 13 residues. The V gene's germline CDR1 is WNHNN and CDR2 SYGVQD (reference sequence). With 8 bases removed from V and 6 bases from J, the gap between germline ends came to 13 bases. The CDR3 reads CASGSSVAGELFF. The CDR3 nucleotides are TGCGCCAGCGGGTCTAGCGTGGCCGGGGAGCTGTTTTTT.